These 3 T cell receptor beta chains came from one sample sequenced in a study of blood T cells in healthy people across ages. For the second PCR, which ran for roughly 7 to 11 cycles, a sample-barcoded 5' primer and a J-beta primer mix were used. TCRdb re-derived calls from the 5' RACE reads in MiXCR, one entry per CDR3 protein. Counted here are 1.5 million to 2 million distinct CDR3 sequences, roughly 28% occurring once; the ten biggest clones make up 7% to 9%. The sample comprised blood. Every receptor here comes from a woman aged 30 to 39 in good health.

This clonotype was observed a few times. The chain recombines TRBV12-3 or TRBV12-4 with TRBJ2-1; TRBD1 agrees at 8 bases. The CDR3 extends over 14 amino acids. J lost 6 bases, V lost 2 bases, and 3 bases had no gene match. For the CDR3, the DNA is TGTGCCAGCAGTTTATTCGGACAGGGCAATGAGCAGTTCTTC. It is translated as CASSLFGQGNEQFF.

As regards this clonotype: One end of the junction varies from germline; a read error may be responsible. The V gene is TRBV4-1, the J gene TRBJ2-1; D ambiguous. CDR1 and CDR2 (germline): MGHRA, YSYEKL. The CDR3 loop spans 17 amino acids. The CDR3 sequence: CASSQGLGWSRYNEKFF. CDR3 in DNA: TGCGCCAGCAGCCAGGGCCTGGGATGGAGTAGGTACAATGAGAAGTTCTTC.

This clonotype came up many times. CDR3 in DNA: TGTGCCAGCAGCTACCCACAGGGTTCACAGTACTTC. Protein sequence: CASSYPQGSQYF. The V call is TRBV7-9, the J call TRBJ2-4; tentative D call: TRBD1 (6 bases). The CDR3 contains 12 residues. Germline V gives CDR1 SEHNR, CDR2 FQNEAQ (reference sequence). Trimming removed 4 bases at V and 13 bases at J, with 14 bases between.